This T cell receptor (beta chain) was documented in a study of blood T cell repertoires in COVID-19. Study context: The samples span acute and convalescent COVID-19 from the United States, Italy and Spain. Sample material is recorded as cDNA or gDNA derived from T cells, B-cell-depleted T cells, or PBMCs.

Original processing methods: Amplification from reference gene primers served as the basis for estimated nucleated cell counts. Data came from immunoSEQ multiplex PCR; TCRdb stores just in-frame clones and leaves some out. V, J and clone size were drawn from that table, and D and trimming were deduced from the DNA. The table lists approximately 140,000 clones, around 90% of them singletons. V was trimmed by 5 bases and J by 3 bases, leaving 14 bases between them. The germline V gene encodes CDR1 SGHRS and CDR2 YFSETQ. CDR3 size: 15 residues. J is TRBJ1-4 and V is TRBV5-1, with TRBD1 as a possible D gene (5 bases). The origin of this receptor is an older woman with acute or convalescent COVID-19. Sequencing was done on a sample of peripheral blood. The CDR3 sequence is CASRGQGGPNEKLFF. DNA for the CDR3: TGCGCCAGCAGAGGGCAGGGAGGGCCTAATGAAAAACTGTTTTTT. Filled out from reference TRBV5-1 and TRBJ1-4, the complete variable domain reads KAGVTQTPRYLIKTRGQQVTLSCSPISGHRSVSWYQQTPGQGLQFLFEYFSETQRNKGNFPGRFSGRQFSNSRSEMNVSTLELGDSALYLCASRGQGGPNEKLFFGSGTQLSVL.